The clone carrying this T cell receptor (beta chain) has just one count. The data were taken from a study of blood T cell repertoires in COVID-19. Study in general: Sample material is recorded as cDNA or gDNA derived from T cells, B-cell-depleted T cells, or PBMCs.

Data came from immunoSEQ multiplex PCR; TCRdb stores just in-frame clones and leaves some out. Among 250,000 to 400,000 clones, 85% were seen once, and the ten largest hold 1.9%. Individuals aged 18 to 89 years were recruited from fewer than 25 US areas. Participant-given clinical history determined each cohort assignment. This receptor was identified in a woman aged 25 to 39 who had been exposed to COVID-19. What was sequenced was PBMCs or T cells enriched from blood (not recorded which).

CDR3 region: CATSRDLRAGANVLTF. CDR3 coding DNA: TGTGCCACCAGCAGAGATCTGAGGGCCGGGGCCAACGTCCTGACTTTC. V is TRBV15 and J is TRBJ2-6; D might be TRBD2 (5 bases). The V gene's germline CDR1 is LNHNV and CDR2 YYDKDF (reference sequence). The CDR3 spans 16 residues. V lost 0 bases and J 4 bases, leaving 10 bases between the germline ends.